This TCR beta chain emerged from a study of beta chain features in type 1 diabetes. Study summary: Sorted cells examined across all samples numbered about 110,000,000.

With respect to this clone: Its target is not known. The CDR3 ends on some other residue instead of the conserved phenylalanine or tryptophan, so this is likely a read error. The DNA is left out, because the CDR3 cannot be placed on it with certainty; the CDR3 is given as TCRdb lists it.

Purity exceeded 95% in all sorted populations. The CDR3 is 11 amino acids in total, end residues counted. The germline CDR1 and CDR2 sequences are SGHNT and YYREEE (reference sequence). Study conclusions and caveats: Shortening that was moderate but significant affected the TCRB CDR3s of Type 1 diabetes patients in all four CD4+ subsets. Any PCR bias toward short templates would affect both groups alike.

The investigators reverse transcribed all of the isolated RNA, so they sequenced expressed TCRB transcripts. TCRdb keeps only in-frame clones here, not all; method: immunoSEQ multiplex PCR. The repertoire includes roughly 230,000 clones, 11% of them detected once, and around 0.018% sits in the top ten. The V call is TRBV5-4, the J call TRBJ1-2. This sequence was found in a man aged 25-40 years with type 1 diabetes. Input material: naive CD4+ T cells from blood. Here the CDR3 reads CASSLGNDFSR.